These 9 T cell receptor beta chains share one sample of origin, sequenced in a study of T-cell memory formation after mild COVID-19. In TCRdb, the 5' RACE reads were re-called with MiXCR into one record per CDR3 protein. The table has more than 150,000 distinct CDR3 sequences, about a fifth seen once. Sequenced material: PBMCs or a T cell subset sorted from them (not recorded which). All receptors derive from an adult woman who had mild COVID-19 (a few samples of this study predate the infection). Cell type and time point are not known.

The V call is TRBV5-5, the J call TRBJ1-2; no reliable D call. This CDR3 is 11 amino acids long. The germline V gene has CDR1 SGHKS and CDR2 YYEKEE (reference sequence). With 4 bases removed from V and 3 bases from J, the gap between germline ends came to 4 bases. The chain's CDR3 is CASSGYYGYTF. In DNA form, the CDR3 reads TGTGCCAGCAGCGGGTACTATGGCTACACCTTC.

This clonotype has only a few counts. J is TRBJ2-7 and V is TRBV5-5, with 7 positions matching TRBD1. In germline, CDR1 is SGHKS, CDR2 YYEKEE (reference sequence). V lost 4 bases, J lost 1 base, and 8 bases stayed unmatched. This CDR3 region has 15 residues. The CDR3 sequence is CASSHRDSPSYEQYF. The CDR3, as DNA: TGTGCCAGCAGCCACAGGGACAGTCCTTCCTACGAGCAGTACTTC.

This chain connects TRBV5-1 to TRBJ1-2; the D is unclear. V was pared by 3 bases and J by 4 bases, with 7 bases between. The CDR3 spans 12 residues. Per the germline V gene, CDR1 is SGHRS and CDR2 is YFSETQ. CDR3 residues: CASSSRGYGYTF. In DNA form, the CDR3 reads TGCGCCAGCAGCTCCCGTGGCTATGGCTACACCTTC.

This chain connects TRBV5-1 to TRBJ2-2; 8 bases are shared with TRBD2. From germline, CDR1 is SGHRS and CDR2 YFSETQ. This CDR3 is 17 amino acids long. V lost 0 bases to trimming and J lost 6 bases; unmatched junction nucleotides: 10. The CDR3 sequence is CASSLDRRSGVSGELFF. The CDR3 bases are TGCGCCAGCAGCTTGGATCGCCGTAGCGGGGTGTCCGGGGAGCTGTTTTTT.

This CDR3 is CASSAARTATSTDTQYF. The CDR3, as DNA: TGTGCCAGCAGCGCGGCGCGGACTGCAACTAGCACAGATACGCAGTATTTT. The chain has TRBV27 and TRBJ2-3, with TRBD2 as a possible D gene (5 bases). This CDR3 has 17 amino acids. CDR1 MNHEY and CDR2 SMNVEV come from the germline V gene (reference sequence). The V gene lost 6 bases and the J gene lost 0 bases, with 19 bases spanning the gap.

The V gene is TRBV24-1, the J gene TRBJ2-1, with 8 nucleotides matching TRBD2. In germline, CDR1 is KGHDR, CDR2 SFDVKD. The CDR3 consists of 14 residues. The trim removed 9 bases at V and 7 bases at J, leaving 10 bases unmatched. The CDR3 DNA follows: TGTGCCACCCGCCCAGCGGGAGTTGTAAATGAGCAGTTCTTC. Its translation: CATRPAGVVNEQFF.

The chain combines TRBV7-9 with TRBJ2-3; 7 nucleotides line up with TRBD2. J was trimmed by 2 bases and V by 7 bases; bases with no gene match: 15. This CDR3 has 17 residues. Germline-derived CDR1 and CDR2 are SEHNR and FQNEAQ (reference sequence). This CDR3 is CASNPRPSGPPTDTQYF. CDR3 coding DNA: TGTGCCAGCAACCCAAGGCCTAGCGGTCCCCCCACAGATACGCAGTATTTT.

This clonotype turned up a few times. J is TRBJ1-2 and V is TRBV7-9; D not certain. Trimming pared 5 bases from V and 2 bases from J, leaving 18 bases between. The CDR3 has 16 residues. The germline V gene encodes CDR1 SEHNR and CDR2 FQNEAQ (reference sequence). DNA for the CDR3: TGTGCCAGCAGCCCAACCGCTGCGGTTGGGAACTATGGCTACACCTTC. Its translation is CASSPTAAVGNYGYTF.

Here the CDR3 DNA reads TGTGCCAGCAGCCCCCGGACTAGCCGCACAGATACGCAGTATTTT. It yields the protein CASSPRTSRTDTQYF. The chain joins TRBV7-9 to TRBJ2-3; the match to TRBD2 covers 8 bases. The CDR3 extends over 15 amino acids. Trimming removed 5 bases from V and 1 base from J; junction bases left unmatched: 5. The germline V gene has CDR1 SEHNR and CDR2 FQNEAQ (reference sequence).